This entry lists 19 T cell receptor beta chains sequenced from one sample in a study of cytomegalovirus exposure and HLA in healthy donors. The PCR employed 60 Vbeta primers together with 13 Jbeta primers. TCRdb's table, derived via immunoSEQ multiplex PCR, lists solely in-frame clones and lacks some. Of about 140,000 clones listed, just over 70% are singletons. The source material was PBMCs. These receptors came from a woman aged 25 to 39 in good health and CMV-seronegative.

The rearrangement joins TRBV30 to TRBJ2-6, with 10 bases lining up with TRBD1. This CDR3 is 17 amino acids long. V dropped 5 bases and J dropped 2; count of bases not matched to a gene: 9. Per the germline V gene, CDR1 is GTSNPN and CDR2 is SVGIG (reference sequence). The CDR3 loop reads CAWLPGQGYAGANVLTF. Written as DNA, the CDR3 is TGTGCCTGGTTACCGGGACAGGGGTACGCTGGGGCCAACGTCCTGACTTTC.

CDR3 DNA: TGTGCCTGGAGTCCCATGGCGGGAGACAATGAGCAGTTCTTC. Its translation is CAWSPMAGDNEQFF. The chain carries TRBV30 and TRBJ2-1; TRBD2 aligns across 7 bases. Germline-derived CDR1 and CDR2 are GTSNPN and SVGIG (reference sequence). V gave up 2 bases and J gave up 5 bases; unmatched junction bases: 6. The CDR3 covers 14 residues. Variable domain in full (rest from reference TRBV30 and TRBJ2-1): SQTIHQWPATLVQPVGSPLSLECTVEGTSNPNLYWYRQAAGRGLQLLFYSVGIGQISSEVPQNLSASRPQDRQFILSSKKLLLSDSGFYLCAWSPMAGDNEQFFGPGTRLTVL.

Only one count was recorded for this clone. The gene calls are TRBV28 and TRBJ1-1; possible D gene TRBD1, 6 bases. Germline CDR1 MDHEN, CDR2 SYDVKM. V lost 5 bases to trimming and J lost 1 base, with 17 bases between them. This CDR3 contains 16 residues. The DNA of the CDR3 is TGTGCCAGCAGTCCCTGGACAGTTACAAGGAACACTGAAGCTTTCTTT. As protein: CASSPWTVTRNTEAFF.

This chain uses TRBV28 with TRBJ1-5; 8 bases match TRBD1. The CDR3 loop spans 13 amino acids. Germline CDR1 is MDHEN and CDR2 is SYDVKM. With V trimmed by 8 bases and J by 5 bases, 5 bases remained unmatched. In nucleotides, the CDR3 is TGTGCCAGCTGGGGACAGGACTATCAGCCCCAGCATTTT. It yields the protein CASWGQDYQPQHF.

The chain recombines TRBV7-9 with TRBJ1-1; D is perhaps TRBD1 (5 bases). CDR1 is SEHNR and CDR2 is FQNEAQ in the germline V gene (reference sequence). CDR3 length: 13 amino acids. The V end lost 1 base, the J end lost 6 bases, and 9 bases lay between the germline ends. The CDR3 region has the DNA TGTGCCAGCAGCTTAGGGGGGGGAGCTGAAGCTTTCTTT. Translating gives CASSLGGGAEAFF. Combining the CDR3 with reference TRBV7-9 and TRBJ1-1 gives the whole variable domain DTGVSQNPRHKITKRGQNVTFRCDPISEHNRLYWYRQTLGQGPEFLTYFQNEAQLEKSRLLSDRFSAERPKGSFSTLEIQRTEQGDSAMYLCASSLGGGAEAFFGQGTRLTVV.

The chain combines TRBV14 with TRBJ2-1; 11 nucleotides match TRBD2. CDR1 is SGHDN, CDR2 FVKESK, per germline. This CDR3 contains 17 residues. J gave up 0 bases and V 3 bases, and 4 bases lay outside the gene matches. CDR3: CASSHWLAGGSYNEQFF. The CDR3 DNA reads as TGTGCCAGCAGCCATTGGCTAGCGGGGGGCTCCTACAATGAGCAGTTCTTC.

This clone was counted a single time. V gene TRBV5-1 combines with J gene TRBJ1-1, with 8 bases lining up with TRBD1. The CDR3 has 16 amino acids. Per the germline V gene, CDR1 is SGHRS and CDR2 is YFSETQ. V lost 4 bases to trimming and J lost 0 bases; unmatched junction nucleotides: 8. CDR3 residues: CASSTGGGFLNTEAFF. The DNA for the CDR3 is TGCGCCAGCAGCACAGGGGGAGGGTTTTTGAACACTGAAGCTTTCTTT.

The chain recombines TRBV9 with TRBJ2-2; the D gene is possibly TRBD2 (5 bases). Germline V gives CDR1 SGDLS, CDR2 YYNGEE. The CDR3 has 13 amino acids. V lost 5 bases, J lost 6 bases, and 11 bases lay in between. Here the CDR3 DNA reads TGTGCCAGCAGTTCGGGGTTGGCCGGGGAGCTGTTTTTT. This sequence encodes CASSSGLAGELFF.

CDR3 sequence (DNA): TGCGCCAGCAAATCCAGGGGCTACACCTTC. It encodes CASKSRGYTF. The J gene is TRBJ1-2, the V gene TRBV5-1; no firm D call. CDR3 length: 10 residues. V dropped 6 bases and J dropped 8 bases, with 8 bases sitting between them. Germline V lookup: CDR1 SGHRS, CDR2 YFSETQ.

The J gene is TRBJ1-2, the V gene TRBV28, with D uncertain. V gave up 5 bases and J gave up 8 bases, with 18 bases separating them. CDR1 is MDHEN and CDR2 is SYDVKM in the germline V gene. CDR3 length: 14 residues. CDR3 protein: CASSPSSEAPGYTF. The CDR3 DNA sequence: TGTGCCAGCAGTCCTTCGTCCGAGGCCCCGGGCTACACCTTC.

The chain has TRBV5-4 and TRBJ2-7, with 8 nucleotides matching TRBD1. CDR3 size: 14 residues. Germline CDR1 SGHNT, CDR2 YYREEE (reference sequence). The J segment lost 3 bases and the V segment lost 2 bases, leaving 4 bases of the junction unmatched. CDR3 loop: CASSLRTGNYEQYF. CDR3 DNA: TGTGCCAGCAGCTTAAGGACAGGGAACTACGAGCAGTACTTC.

This clone came up a few times. The chain combines TRBV28 with TRBJ1-1; D is possibly TRBD1 (5 bases). V lost 3 bases and J lost 11, with 13 bases in between. Looked up from germline, CDR1 is MDHEN and CDR2 is SYDVKM. This CDR3 is built from 12 residues. CDR3 sequence (DNA): TGTGCCAGCAGTTTTTCGGCCCGGGGGGCTTTCTTT. This translates into CASSFSARGAFF.

J is TRBJ1-2 and V is TRBV19; D unresolved. The CDR3 has 14 amino acids. CDR1 is LNHDA and CDR2 is SQIVND in the germline V gene (reference sequence). V was cut by 1 base and J by 2 bases, with 8 bases left in between. CDR3 region: CASSIGRENYGYTF. The DNA of the CDR3 is TGTGCCAGTAGTATAGGACGGGAGAACTATGGCTACACCTTC.

The chain carries TRBV28 and TRBJ2-1; D is ambiguous. Germline loops: CDR1 MDHEN, CDR2 SYDVKM. The CDR3 is 14 residues long. V shed 7 bases and J shed 0 bases, with 10 bases lying between them. DNA for the CDR3: TGTGCCAGCACCTCGCCCAGCTCCTACAATGAGCAGTTCTTC. Protein: CASTSPSSYNEQFF.

The chain has TRBV28 and TRBJ2-6, with D maybe TRBD2 (5 bases). Germline loops: CDR1 MDHEN, CDR2 SYDVKM. The CDR3 totals 14 residues. The V and J ends lost 10 bases and 4 bases respectively, with 14 bases between them. The CDR3 spells CATLRGSGANVLTF. The DNA for the CDR3 is TGTGCCACCTTACGGGGATCAGGGGCCAACGTCCTGACTTTC.

As concerns this clone: A junction boundary mismatches the germline segment, possibly from a read error. CDR3 residues: CAGRGEDYGYTF. The CDR3 DNA is TGTGCCGGCAGGGGGGAGGACTATGGCTACACCTTC. The chain links TRBV2 to TRBJ1-2, with 7 bases matching TRBD1. CDR1 is SNHLY, CDR2 FYNNEI, per germline. The CDR3 is made up of 12 amino acids.

DNA for the CDR3: TGTGCCAGCAGCTTTGGGGGCGGACATGAGCAGTTCTTC. It encodes CASSFGGGHEQFF. The chain couples TRBV11-2 to TRBJ2-1; a possible D gene is TRBD1 (6 bases). Germline lookup yields CDR1 SGHAT and CDR2 FQNNGV. The CDR3 is 13 amino acids. The V end lost 3 bases, the J end lost 8 bases, and 11 bases lay between the germline ends.

The chain recombines TRBV5-1 with TRBJ2-5; 8 bases map to TRBD1. Losses at the gene ends were 4 bases for V and 1 base for J; bases not matched to a gene: 3. In germline, CDR1 is SGHRS, CDR2 YFSETQ. The CDR3 extends over 14 amino acids. The CDR3 protein is CASSITGGQETQYF. CDR3 nucleotide sequence: TGCGCCAGCAGCATTACAGGGGGCCAAGAGACCCAGTACTTC.

The genes are TRBV5-1 and TRBJ2-2; TRBD2 matches at 7 bases. The germline V gene has CDR1 SGHRS and CDR2 YFSETQ. This CDR3 has 16 residues. The V gene end was trimmed by 4 bases and the J gene end by 2 bases; junction bases not matched to a gene: 8. CDR3 sequence reads: CASSPWASGNTGELFF. CDR3 DNA sequence: TGCGCCAGCAGCCCGTGGGCTAGCGGAAACACCGGGGAGCTGTTTTTT. The entire variable domain, with the rest obtained from reference TRBV5-1 and TRBJ2-2, is as follows: KAGVTQTPRYLIKTRGQQVTLSCSPISGHRSVSWYQQTPGQGLQFLFEYFSETQRNKGNFPGRFSGRQFSNSRSEMNVSTLELGDSALYLCASSPWASGNTGELFFGEGSRLTVL.